This TCR beta chain was recovered during a study of graft-versus-host responses after intestinal transplantation. Whole-study context: All recipients were transplanted with multivisceral, liver-intestinal, or isolated intestinal grafts. Among the recipients, all got anti-thymocyte globulin induction and then tacrolimus and steroids for around 3 years. General study points: HvG clone declines early post-transplant were associated with peak circulating GvH levels. Recipient marrow contained GvH clones, some of which appeared first in ileum or blood.

The repertoire was sequenced with immunoSEQ multiplex PCR; TCRdb's copy has only in-frame clones and lacks some. The table shows more than 95,000 clones, with about 90% occurring only once. CDR3 length: 18 amino acids. Germline assignment: CDR1 SGHAT and CDR2 FQNNGV. The V gene lost 2 bases and the J gene lost 0 bases, with 17 bases spanning the gap. This clone was observed a single time. Its antigen is as yet unknown. Specimen: unstimulated CD4+ T cells sorted from spleen or lymph node cells, collected before intestinal transplant. The chain couples TRBV11-2 to TRBJ1-3; no reliable D call. The TCR was taken from a human donor who received an intestinal transplant. In DNA, the CDR3 is TGTGCCAGCAGCTTAAAAATGTGGCAGCCCATCTCTGGAAACACCATATATTTT. Protein: CASSLKMWQPISGNTIYF.